Listed below are T cell receptor beta chains from one sample, sequenced in a study of cytomegalovirus exposure and HLA in healthy donors. Measured with immunoSEQ multiplex PCR; TCRdb has only the in-frame clones, and not every one. The sample holds under 90,000 clones, over 65% seen once. The specimen was PBMCs. These receptors originate from a man over 45 in good health and CMV-seropositive. Both conserved end residues are part of each CDR3. Each record gives: D gene, clone size, J gene, V gene, CDR3 protein, CDR3 DNA. The D gene is left open where the match is weak. Part of the rows lack a size; the others show once, few, many or a class for expanded clones.

NA	once	TRBJ2-3	TRBV23-1	CASSHPTGGRTDTQYF	TGCGCCAGCAGTCACCCTACCGGGGGGCGAACAGATACGCAGTATTTT
NA	NA	TRBJ2-3	TRBV2	CASSEAGQKTQYF	TGTGCCAGCAGTGAAGCGGGGCAGAAGACGCAGTATTTT
TRBD2	once	TRBJ2-3	TRBV2	CASSLGLAGTDTQYF	TGTGCCAGCAGTTTGGGACTAGCGGGAACAGATACGCAGTATTTT
NA	NA	TRBJ2-7	TRBV27	CASGGNLNEQYF	TGTGCCAGCGGGGGGAATTTGAACGAGCAGTACTTC
TRBD2	NA	TRBJ2-2	TRBV7-6	CASRPTSGMSGELFF	TGTGCCAGCAGGCCGACTAGCGGGATGAGCGGGGAGCTGTTTTTT
TRBD2	NA	TRBJ2-1	TRBV7-8	CASSFSGRFALEQFF	TGTGCCAGCAGCTTTAGCGGGAGATTCGCCCTAGAGCAGTTCTTC
NA	NA	TRBJ2-1	TRBV9	CASSVRQNNEQFF	TGTGCCAGCAGCGTAAGACAGAACAATGAGCAGTTCTTC
TRBD1	NA	TRBJ2-4	TRBV19	CASSIGRLRTGLAKNSQYF	TGTGCCAGTAGTATTGGGCGGCTCCGGACAGGGCTAGCCAAAAACAGTCAGTACTTC
TRBD2	NA	TRBJ2-7	TRBV5-1	CASSLFDRGSGRASVMTVEQYF	TGCGCCAGCAGCTTGTTTGATAGAGGTAGCGGGAGGGCCAGCGTGATGACGGTCGAGCAGTACTTC
NA	NA	TRBJ2-4	TRBV12-5	CASGLKIQGIQGNIQYF	TGTGCTAGTGGCCTGAAGATTCAGGGTATCCAGGGAAACATTCAGTACTTC
TRBD1	NA	TRBJ1-1	TRBV19	CASSPTGGAENTEAFF	TGTGCCAGTAGCCCGACAGGGGGCGCCGAAAACACTGAAGCTTTCTTT
NA	NA	TRBJ2-3	TRBV5-1	CASSLDLLRTSTDTQYF	TGCGCCAGCAGCTTGGATCTCCTACGAACTAGCACAGATACGCAGTATTTT
TRBD2	NA	TRBJ2-1	TRBV9	CASSVSSGGYNEQFF	TGTGCCAGCAGCGTTTCTAGCGGGGGCTACAATGAGCAGTTCTTC
TRBD2	once	TRBJ2-7	TRBV10-3	CAISAPSGRPGHEQYF	TGTGCCATCAGTGCGCCTAGCGGGAGACCCGGACACGAGCAGTACTTC
NA	NA	TRBJ1-4	TRBV30	CAWRGKEATNEKLFF	TGTGCCTGGAGAGGAAAAGAGGCAACTAATGAAAAACTGTTTTTT
TRBD2	NA	TRBJ2-3	TRBV5-4	CASSLAVLAGGSGTDTQYF	TGTGCCAGCAGCTTGGCGGTTCTAGCGGGAGGTAGTGGCACAGATACGCAGTATTTT
NA	NA	TRBJ1-2	TRBV28	CASSSGTYGYTF	TGTGCCAGCAGTTCCGGGACATATGGCTACACCTTC
NA	NA	TRBJ1-1	TRBV4-1	CASSQGGGMNTEAFF	TGCGCCAGCAGCCAAGGGGGCGGGATGAACACTGAAGCTTTCTTT
NA	NA	TRBJ2-5	TRBV14	CASSPSRTGARETQYF	TGTGCCAGCAGCCCAAGTAGGACGGGAGCTCGGGAGACCCAGTACTTC
TRBD1	NA	TRBJ1-2	TRBV6-4	CASSDGGQGSRYGYTF	TGTGCCAGCAGTGACGGAGGACAGGGCTCGCGATATGGCTACACCTTC
TRBD1	NA	TRBJ1-2	TRBV7-9	CASSRGQDTLYGYTF	TGTGCCAGCAGCCGAGGACAGGACACCCTCTATGGCTACACCTTC
TRBD2	NA	TRBJ2-1	TRBV6-4	CASSEGLAENEQFF	TGTGCCAGCAGTGAGGGACTAGCGGAAAATGAGCAGTTCTTC
TRBD1	NA	TRBJ2-5	TRBV11-3	CASSLGEGGWETQYF	TGTGCCAGCAGCTTAGGCGAAGGGGGCTGGGAGACCCAGTACTTC
NA	few	TRBJ2-7	TRBV13	CASRLTGSSYEQYF	TGTGCCAGCAGATTGACAGGAAGCTCCTACGAGCAGTACTTC
TRBD2	NA	TRBJ2-7	TRBV11-3	CASSPWGGLADSYEQYF	TGTGCCAGCAGCCCCTGGGGGGGACTAGCGGACTCCTACGAGCAGTACTTC
NA	NA	TRBJ2-5	TRBV19	CASSIGGGGETQYF	TGTGCCAGTAGTATAGGCGGGGGCGGGGAGACCCAGTACTTC
NA	NA	TRBJ1-2	TRBV29-1	CSVGEGGIGGYTF	TGCAGCGTTGGAGAAGGGGGAATCGGGGGCTACACCTTC
NA	NA	TRBJ2-1	TRBV10-1	CASSALQGYNEQFF	TGCGCCAGCAGTGCGTTACAGGGATACAATGAGCAGTTCTTC
TRBD2	NA	TRBJ2-7	TRBV6-6	CASSYLSGKSSYEQYF	TGTGCCAGCAGTTACCTTAGCGGGAAGAGCTCCTACGAGCAGTACTTC
NA	few	TRBJ2-7	TRBV9	CASSLSPSSSYEQYF	TGTGCCAGCAGCCTTTCACCGTCTAGCTCCTACGAGCAGTACTTC
NA	NA	TRBJ2-4	TRBV18	CASSPGLTENSQYF	TGTGCCAGCTCGCCGGGACTTACAGAAAACAGTCAGTACTTC
NA	NA	TRBJ2-7	TRBV11-3	CASSSPADIHPYEQYF	TGTGCCAGCAGCTCACCGGCAGACATACATCCCTACGAGCAGTACTTC
TRBD2	NA	TRBJ2-1	TRBV4-2	CASSPGTTSTLEQFF	TGTGCCAGCAGCCCCGGGACTACCTCAACCTTGGAGCAGTTCTTC
NA	NA	TRBJ2-1	TRBV30	CAWSVIGGVAEQFF	TGTGCCTGGAGTGTAATCGGGGGAGTGGCTGAGCAGTTCTTC
NA	NA	TRBJ2-1	TRBV6-4	CASSDDTHNEQFF	TGTGCCAGCAGTGATGACACCCACAATGAGCAGTTCTTC
TRBD1	NA	TRBJ2-1	TRBV2	CASSEAGVRGNEQFF	TGTGCCAGCAGTGAAGCGGGTGTCAGGGGGAATGAGCAGTTCTTC
NA	NA	TRBJ2-7	TRBV5-4	CASSPGPGSYEQYF	TGCGCCAGCAGCCCTGGGCCAGGGTCCTACGAGCAGTACTTC
TRBD2	once	TRBJ2-1	TRBV7-7	CASSPGLAGVGEQFF	TGTGCCAGCAGCCCCGGACTAGCGGGAGTGGGTGAGCAGTTCTTC
NA	few	TRBJ1-1	TRBV2	CASSGERKGSTEAFF	TGTGCCAGCAGTGGGGAGCGGAAGGGAAGCACTGAAGCTTTCTTT
TRBD2	NA	TRBJ2-2	TRBV10-3	CAISSGRDPGGELFF	TGTGCCATCAGTAGCGGGAGGGACCCAGGAGGGGAGCTGTTTTTT
NA	NA	TRBJ2-4	TRBV7-2	CASSRAPQAANIQYF	TGTGCCAGCAGTCGAGCCCCGCAGGCTGCAAACATTCAGTACTTC
NA	NA	TRBJ1-4	TRBV7-8	CASSPSPVVMRGRQKLFF	TGTGCCAGCAGCCCTTCCCCGGTAGTTATGCGGGGTCGCCAAAAACTGTTTTTT
NA	few	TRBJ1-3	TRBV5-1	CASSLDLSSGNTIYF	TGCGCCAGCAGCTTGGATCTGAGCTCTGGAAACACCATATATTTT
TRBD1	NA	TRBJ1-1	TRBV19	CASSTYSGTGSEAFF	TGTGCCAGCTCCACATACTCCGGGACAGGGTCCGAAGCTTTCTTT
NA	NA	TRBJ1-4	TRBV14	CASSQQTVTNEKLFF	TGTGCCAGCAGCCAACAGACAGTCACTAATGAAAAACTGTTTTTT
TRBD2	NA	TRBJ2-5	TRBV13	CASSYLAGGPQETQYF	TGTGCCAGCAGCTACTTAGCGGGAGGCCCGCAAGAGACCCAGTACTTC
NA	NA	TRBJ2-1	TRBV6-4	CASSDSSSGPIEQFF	TGTGCCAGCAGTGACTCGAGTAGCGGCCCTATTGAGCAGTTCTTC
NA	once	TRBJ2-3	TRBV19	CASSIESSLTYSTDTQYF	TGTGCCAGTAGTATAGAGTCGTCCCTTACATATAGCACAGATACGCAGTATTTT
NA	NA	TRBJ1-1	TRBV27	CASSLAGKLNTEAFF	TGTGCCAGCAGTTTAGCGGGCAAATTGAACACTGAAGCTTTCTTT
TRBD2	NA	TRBJ2-4	TRBV7-9	CSSSLPISGVNIQYF	TGTTCCAGCAGCTTACCAATAAGCGGGGTAAACATTCAGTACTTC
NA	NA	TRBJ2-1	TRBV29-1	CSALLLAASSYNEQFF	TGCAGCGCCCTTCTTTTAGCGGCGAGCTCCTACAATGAGCAGTTCTTC
NA	NA	TRBJ2-2	TRBV4-1	CASSQNREGELFF	TGCGCCAGCAGCCAAAACAGGGAAGGGGAGCTGTTTTTT
TRBD2	NA	TRBJ2-1	TRBV7-9	CASHGTSGSNEQFF	TGTGCCAGCCACGGTACTAGCGGGAGTAATGAGCAGTTCTTC
NA	once	TRBJ2-6	TRBV18	CASSLDRNRKMAMGANGLTF	TGTGCCAGCTCACTCGACAGGAACCGAAAAATGGCCATGGGGGCCAACGGCCTGACTTTC
TRBD1	NA	TRBJ2-5	TRBV14	CASSQGTGMGQETQYF	TGTGCCAGCAGCCAAGGGACAGGGATGGGCCAAGAGACCCAGTACTTC